Shown below are 23 T cell receptor beta chains from a single sample sequenced in a study of blood T cell repertoires in COVID-19. Method: immunoSEQ multiplex PCR; TCRdb's copy keeps in-frame clones and lacks some. The table records more than 85,000 clones, around nine tenths of them present only once. Input material: peripheral blood. These receptors all stem from a woman older than 75 with acute or convalescent COVID-19.

The gene calls are TRBV4-3 and TRBJ2-7; the D gene is possibly TRBD2 (6 bases). Germline values: CDR1 LGHNA, CDR2 YSLEER. Trimming took off 0 bases at V and 6 bases at J, with 12 bases between the two ends. The CDR3 consists of 14 residues. The CDR3 loop reads CASSQDGHGGEQYF. CDR3 DNA sequence: TGCGCCAGCAGCCAAGATGGACACGGGGGCGAGCAGTACTTC.

The chain joins TRBV11-2 to TRBJ2-7, with 7 bases aligning to TRBD2. The CDR3 has 16 residues. V shed 1 base, J shed 0 bases, and the junction held 6 bases outside the gene matches. Per germline, CDR1 SGHAT and CDR2 FQNNGV. DNA for the CDR3: TGTGCCAGCAGCTTAGGGTCTCTAGCGGTCTCCTACGAGCAGTACTTC. Translated, it gives CASSLGSLAVSYEQYF.

The chain employs TRBV2 and TRBJ1-4, with D tentatively TRBD1 (5 bases). V was pared by 2 bases and J by 3 bases, with 13 bases between. Germline CDR1 is SNHLY and CDR2 is FYNNEI. The CDR3 runs 16 residues. The CDR3 here is CASSEQGPRANEKLFF. In nucleotides, the CDR3 is TGTGCCAGCAGTGAACAGGGCCCCCGGGCTAATGAAAAACTGTTTTTT.

The chain couples TRBV6-5 to TRBJ2-1; 11 bases fit TRBD2. The CDR3 runs 15 residues. In germline, CDR1 is MNHEY, CDR2 SVGAGI. V lost 4 bases and J lost 4; bases outside the gene matches: 3. Here the CDR3 DNA reads TGTGCCAGCAGTTCCGGGACTAGCGGATACAATGAGCAGTTCTTC. This encodes CASSSGTSGYNEQFF.

The chain employs TRBV4-1 and TRBJ2-5; 12 bases match TRBD2. The CDR3 sequence is 16 residues long. V trimming: 3 bases; J trimming: 0 bases; junction bases outside the gene matches: 2. Germline CDR1 reads MGHRA; CDR2 reads YSYEKL. The CDR3: CASSQGLAGNQETQYF. CDR3 nucleotides: TGCGCCAGCAGCCAGGGACTAGCGGGTAACCAAGAGACCCAGTACTTC.

The chain couples TRBV9 to TRBJ2-5, with a possible D match to TRBD1 (5 bases). The CDR3 has 14 residues. Germline CDR1 SGDLS, CDR2 YYNGEE. V lost 2 bases to trimming and J lost 4 bases, with 12 bases between them. The CDR3 DNA sequence: TGTGCCAGCAGCGTCTGGGGCAGGGCAGAGACCCAGTACTTC. This translates into CASSVWGRAETQYF.

In this sample, this clone turned up once. This chain links TRBV7-2 with TRBJ2-6; 11 bases are shared with TRBD2. The CDR3 is 17 residues long. V dropped 5 bases and J dropped 0; count of bases not matched to a gene: 3. CDR1 SGHTA and CDR2 FQGNSA come from the germline V gene. This chain's CDR3 is CASSRSGGASGANVLTF. As DNA, the CDR3 is TGTGCCAGCAGCCGTAGCGGGGGGGCCTCTGGGGCCAACGTCCTGACTTTC. The variable domain in full, with the rest retrieved from reference TRBV7-2 and TRBJ2-6, is GAGVSQSPSNKVTEKGKDVELRCDPISGHTALYWYRQSLGQGLEFLIYFQGNSAPDKSGLPSDRFSAERTGGSVSTLTIQRTQQEDSAVYLCASSRSGGASGANVLTFGAGSRLTVL.

This clone was recorded a few times. The V gene is TRBV6-2 or TRBV6-3, the J gene TRBJ1-1, with TRBD1 matching 9 bases. The CDR3 is 15 residues long. With 4 bases clipped from V and 2 bases from J, the junction kept 5 bases outside the gene matches. Germline V gene data show CDR1 as MNHEY and CDR2 as SVGEGT. The CDR3 is CASSSDRGINTEAFF. The CDR3 DNA follows: TGTGCCAGCAGTTCCGACAGGGGGATCAACACTGAAGCTTTCTTT.

The chain employs TRBV19 and TRBJ1-3, with D possibly TRBD1 on 5 matching bases. The V and J ends lost 6 bases and 3 bases respectively, with 15 bases between them. CDR1 is LNHDA, CDR2 SQIVND, per germline (reference sequence). The CDR3 extends over 15 amino acids. The CDR3 reads CASRPGLESGNTIYF. CDR3 bases: TGTGCCAGTAGACCGGGACTAGAGAGTGGAAACACCATATATTTT.

The chain employs TRBV9 and TRBJ2-4; 15 nucleotides align to TRBD2. The trim removed 4 bases at V and 0 bases at J, leaving 8 bases unmatched. The CDR3 loop spans 19 amino acids. The V gene's germline CDR1 is SGDLS and CDR2 YYNGEE. For the CDR3, the DNA is TGTGCCAGCAGCCCAGGACTAGCGGGGGGGTCCATAGCCAAAAACATTCAGTACTTC. Its protein is CASSPGLAGGSIAKNIQYF. Based on the CDR3 plus reference TRBV9 and TRBJ2-4, the full variable domain is DSGVTQTPKHLITATGQRVTLRCSPRSGDLSVYWYQQSLDQGLQFLIQYYNGEERAKGNILERFSAQQFPDLHSELNLSSLELGDSALYFCASSPGLAGGSIAKNIQYFGAGTRLSVL.

The rearrangement links TRBV5-1 to TRBJ1-3; the D gene is possibly TRBD1 (6 bases). V was shortened by 1 base and J by 8 bases, with 10 bases between the two germline ends. Germline-derived CDR1 and CDR2 are SGHRS and YFSETQ. The CDR3 spans 13 residues. As DNA, the CDR3 is TGCGCCAGCAGCTTGTCAGGGGTTGACACCATATATTTT. It specifies CASSLSGVDTIYF. The full variable domain, completed using reference TRBV5-1 and TRBJ1-3, is KAGVTQTPRYLIKTRGQQVTLSCSPISGHRSVSWYQQTPGQGLQFLFEYFSETQRNKGNFPGRFSGRQFSNSRSEMNVSTLELGDSALYLCASSLSGVDTIYFGEGSWLTVV.

The chain joins TRBV5-4 to TRBJ2-5; D is ambiguous. Germline CDR1 SGHNT, CDR2 YYREEE (reference sequence). V was clipped by 0 bases and J by 1 base, with 4 bases between them. The length of the CDR3 is 13 residues. The CDR3 protein is CASSLALQETQYF. The CDR3 bases are TGTGCCAGCAGCTTGGCTCTCCAAGAGACCCAGTACTTC.

The CDR3, as DNA: TGTGCCAGCAGTTTGAGGGGGTACGGTCAGCCCCAGCATTTT. It is translated as CASSLRGYGQPQHF. The chain couples TRBV6-5 to TRBJ1-5, with D maybe TRBD1 (6 bases). Trimming removed 4 bases from V and 6 bases from J, with 13 bases in between. The CDR3 loop spans 14 amino acids. CDR1 and CDR2 from the germline V gene are MNHEY and SVGAGI.

This clone was observed a single time. V gene TRBV7-3 combines with J gene TRBJ1-1, with D uncertain. This CDR3 is built from 13 residues. With 0 bases removed from V and 9 bases from J, the gap between germline ends came to 11 bases. Germline assignment: CDR1 SGHTA and CDR2 FQGTGA. Here the CDR3 DNA reads TGTGCCAGCAGCTTAACTGGCCAGACAAAAGCTTTCTTT. Protein sequence: CASSLTGQTKAFF.

This clone was observed a handful of times. The rearrangement links TRBV29-1 to TRBJ1-6; D might be TRBD1 (5 bases). Trimming pared 3 bases from V and 7 bases from J, leaving 19 bases between. The CDR3 extends over 16 amino acids. Germline V CDR1 and CDR2: SQVTM, ANQGSEA. The CDR3 DNA reads TGCAGCGTTGATTGTCAGGGTGGGCCCACCAATTCACCCCTCCACTTT. Amino acid sequence: CSVDCQGGPTNSPLHF.

This chain links TRBV6-5 with TRBJ1-1; the match to TRBD1 covers 7 bases. V was pared by 7 bases and J by 6 bases, with 8 bases of the junction left unmatched. Germline values: CDR1 MNHEY, CDR2 SVGAGI. The CDR3 contains 13 residues. The CDR3, as DNA: TGTGCCAGCAACCCCCTTGACAGGGCTGAAGCTTTCTTT. It yields the protein CASNPLDRAEAFF.

The chain is built from TRBV2 and TRBJ2-2; 8 nucleotides agree with TRBD2. In germline, CDR1 is SNHLY, CDR2 FYNNEI. V shed 6 bases and J 6 bases; nucleotides not matched to a gene: 12. CDR3 size: 16 residues. CDR3 sequence (DNA): TGTGCCAGCAGCAAACGTCGCGGGGGGAGTCCCGGGGAGCTGTTTTTT. This codes for CASSKRRGGSPGELFF.

The rearrangement joins TRBV25-1 to TRBJ1-2, with D unclear. V was pared by 3 bases and J by 5 bases, with 7 bases between. Germline V gene data show CDR1 as MGHDK and CDR2 as SYGVNS. CDR3 length: 12 residues. The CDR3 spells CASSDRDYGYTF. The CDR3 DNA sequence: TGTGCCAGCAGTGACCGGGATTATGGCTACACCTTC.

This chain uses TRBV9 with TRBJ2-7; TRBD1 is a possible D gene (5 bases). Germline V lookup: CDR1 SGDLS, CDR2 YYNGEE. The CDR3 runs 15 residues. Trimming took 0 bases from V and 0 from J, leaving 10 bases between them. In nucleotides, the CDR3 is TGTGCCAGCAGCGTAGAGGACACGAGCTCCTACGAGCAGTACTTC. Translating gives CASSVEDTSSYEQYF.

V usage is TRBV7-2 and J usage is TRBJ1-5, with unresolved D. The CDR3 extends over 13 amino acids. Germline assignment: CDR1 SGHTA and CDR2 FQGNSA. Trimming took 4 bases from V and 5 from J, leaving 9 bases between them. The CDR3 loop reads CASSSDTYQPQHF. The CDR3 nucleotides read TGTGCCAGCAGCTCCGACACATATCAGCCCCAGCATTTT.

The rearrangement uses TRBV4-3 and TRBJ2-2; D is undetermined. The CDR3 sequence is 13 residues long. Germline CDR1 LGHNA, CDR2 YSLEER. V lost 1 base and J lost 7, with 7 bases in between. DNA for the CDR3: TGCGCCAGCAGCCAAGGAAGAGGCGGGGAGCTGTTTTTT. As protein: CASSQGRGGELFF.

The chain combines TRBV6-5 with TRBJ2-4; TRBD1 might be the D (5 bases). The V gene lost 2 bases and the J gene lost 3 bases, with 8 bases spanning the gap. This CDR3 spans 14 amino acids. Germline CDR1 MNHEY, CDR2 SVGAGI. Here the CDR3 reads CASSYRGDKNIQYF. The CDR3 DNA is TGTGCCAGCAGTTACAGGGGTGACAAAAACATTCAGTACTTC.

This clone was found a few times. The chain recombines TRBV4-3 with TRBJ1-1; 9 bases line up with TRBD1. The V gene's germline CDR1 is LGHNA and CDR2 YSLEER. This CDR3 region has 17 residues. V shed 0 bases, J shed 1 base, and the junction held 6 bases outside the gene matches. This CDR3 reads CASSQDLTGGSNTEAFF. CDR3 coding DNA: TGCGCCAGCAGCCAAGATTTAACAGGGGGCTCGAACACTGAAGCTTTCTTT.